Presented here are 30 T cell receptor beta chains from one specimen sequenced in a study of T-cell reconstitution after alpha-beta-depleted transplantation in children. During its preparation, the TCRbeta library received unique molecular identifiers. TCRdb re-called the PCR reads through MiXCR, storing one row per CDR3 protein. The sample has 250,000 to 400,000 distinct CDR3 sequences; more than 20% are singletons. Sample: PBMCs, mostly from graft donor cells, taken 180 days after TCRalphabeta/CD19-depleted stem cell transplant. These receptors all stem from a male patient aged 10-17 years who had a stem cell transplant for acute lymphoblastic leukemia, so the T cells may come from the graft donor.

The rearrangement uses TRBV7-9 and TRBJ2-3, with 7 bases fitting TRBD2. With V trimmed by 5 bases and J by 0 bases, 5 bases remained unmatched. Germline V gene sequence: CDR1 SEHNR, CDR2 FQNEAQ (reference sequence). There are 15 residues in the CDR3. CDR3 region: CASSRSGVSTDTQYF. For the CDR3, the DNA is TGTGCCAGCAGCCGGAGCGGGGTTAGCACAGATACGCAGTATTTT.

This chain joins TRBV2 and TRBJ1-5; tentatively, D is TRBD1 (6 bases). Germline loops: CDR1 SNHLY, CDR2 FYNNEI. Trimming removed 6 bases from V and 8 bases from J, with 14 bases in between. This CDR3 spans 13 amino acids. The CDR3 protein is CASSLQGWEPQHF. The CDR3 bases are TGTGCCAGCAGCCTACAGGGTTGGGAGCCCCAGCATTTT. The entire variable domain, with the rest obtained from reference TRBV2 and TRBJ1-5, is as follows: EPEVTQTPSHQVTQMGQEVILRCVPISNHLYFYWYRQILGQKVEFLVSFYNNEISEKSEIFDDQFSVERPDGSNFTLKIRSTKLEDSAMYFCASSLQGWEPQHFGDGTRLSIL.

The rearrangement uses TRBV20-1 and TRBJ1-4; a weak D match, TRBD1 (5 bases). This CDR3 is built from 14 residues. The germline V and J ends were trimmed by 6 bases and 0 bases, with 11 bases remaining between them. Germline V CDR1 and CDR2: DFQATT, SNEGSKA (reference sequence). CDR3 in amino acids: CSAARGPTNEKLFF. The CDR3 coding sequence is TGCAGTGCCGCAAGGGGACCAACTAATGAAAAACTGTTTTTT.

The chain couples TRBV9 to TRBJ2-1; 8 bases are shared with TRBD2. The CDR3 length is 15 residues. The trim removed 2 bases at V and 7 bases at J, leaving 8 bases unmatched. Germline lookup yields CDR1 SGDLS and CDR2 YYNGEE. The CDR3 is CASSVFEAGVNEQFF. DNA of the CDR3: TGTGCCAGCAGCGTCTTTGAAGCGGGAGTGAATGAGCAGTTCTTC.

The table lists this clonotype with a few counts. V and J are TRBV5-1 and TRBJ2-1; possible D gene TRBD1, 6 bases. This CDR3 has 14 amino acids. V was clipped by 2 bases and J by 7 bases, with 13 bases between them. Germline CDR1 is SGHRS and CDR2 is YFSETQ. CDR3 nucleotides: TGCGCCAGCAGCTTAGCCAGGGGAGCTAATGAGCAGTTCTTC. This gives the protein CASSLARGANEQFF.

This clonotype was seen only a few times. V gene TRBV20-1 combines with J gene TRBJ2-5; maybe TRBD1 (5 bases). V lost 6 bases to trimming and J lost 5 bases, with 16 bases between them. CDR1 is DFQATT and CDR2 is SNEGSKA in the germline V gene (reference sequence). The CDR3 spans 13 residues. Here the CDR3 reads CSAPRVTRETQYF. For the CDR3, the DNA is TGCAGTGCCCCCAGGGTGACCAGGGAGACCCAGTACTTC.

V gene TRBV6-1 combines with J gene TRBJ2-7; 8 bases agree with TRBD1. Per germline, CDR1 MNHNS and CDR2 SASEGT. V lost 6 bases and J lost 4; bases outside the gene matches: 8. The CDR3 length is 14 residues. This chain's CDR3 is CASSPGQEFYEQYF. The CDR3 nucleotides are TGTGCCAGCAGCCCGGGACAGGAATTTTACGAGCAGTACTTC.

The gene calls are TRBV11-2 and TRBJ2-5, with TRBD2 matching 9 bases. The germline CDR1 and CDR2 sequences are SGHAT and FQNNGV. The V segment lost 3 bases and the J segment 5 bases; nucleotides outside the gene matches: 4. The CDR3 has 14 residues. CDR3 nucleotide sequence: TGTGCCAGCAGCTTCGGGGCGGGAGGGGAGACCCAGTACTTC. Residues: CASSFGAGGETQYF.

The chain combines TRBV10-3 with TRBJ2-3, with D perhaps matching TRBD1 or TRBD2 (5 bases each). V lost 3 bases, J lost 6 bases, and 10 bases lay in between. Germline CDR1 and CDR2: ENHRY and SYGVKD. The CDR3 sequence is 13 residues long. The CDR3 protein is CAISEVGTDTQYF. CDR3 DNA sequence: TGTGCCATCAGTGAAGTGGGGACGGATACGCAGTATTTT.

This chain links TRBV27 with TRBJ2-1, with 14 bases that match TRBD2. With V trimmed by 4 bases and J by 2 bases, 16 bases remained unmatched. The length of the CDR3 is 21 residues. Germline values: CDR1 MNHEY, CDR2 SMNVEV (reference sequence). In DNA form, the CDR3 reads TGTGCCAGCAGTTCCCTCCCACGACTAGCGGGAGGGCTGACGCCCTACAATGAGCAGTTCTTC. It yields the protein CASSSLPRLAGGLTPYNEQFF.

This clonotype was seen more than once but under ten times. CDR3 sequence reads: CASSPRQGQGGQPQHF. The CDR3 nucleotides read TGTGCCAGCTCACCAAGACAAGGACAGGGCGGACAGCCCCAGCATTTT. The chain recombines TRBV18 with TRBJ1-5, with 8 bases lining up with TRBD1. Germline CDR1 is KGHSH and CDR2 is LQKENI. J was trimmed by 7 bases and V by 2 bases; bases with no gene match: 10. The CDR3 consists of 16 residues.

CDR3 sequence: CATLSNQPQHF. The CDR3 nucleotides read TGTGCCACCCTGAGTAATCAGCCCCAGCATTTT. V gene TRBV24-1 combines with J gene TRBJ1-5; D remains ambiguous. This CDR3 is built from 11 residues. CDR1 is KGHDR, CDR2 SFDVKD, per germline. V lost 9 bases and J 4 bases, leaving 6 bases between the germline ends.

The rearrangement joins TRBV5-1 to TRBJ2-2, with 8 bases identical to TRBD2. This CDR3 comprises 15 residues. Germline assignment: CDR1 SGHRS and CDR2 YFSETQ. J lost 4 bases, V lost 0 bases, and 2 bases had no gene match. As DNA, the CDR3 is TGCGCCAGCAGCTTGGCCGGGGGGGCCACCGGGGAGCTGTTTTTT. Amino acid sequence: CASSLAGGATGELFF.

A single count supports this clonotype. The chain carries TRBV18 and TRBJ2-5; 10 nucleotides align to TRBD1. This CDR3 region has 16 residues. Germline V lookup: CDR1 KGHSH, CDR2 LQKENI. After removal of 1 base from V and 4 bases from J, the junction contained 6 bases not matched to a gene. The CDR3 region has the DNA TGTGCCAGCTCACCACGGAGGGACAGGGGTGGAGAGACCCAGTACTTC. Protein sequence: CASSPRRDRGGETQYF.

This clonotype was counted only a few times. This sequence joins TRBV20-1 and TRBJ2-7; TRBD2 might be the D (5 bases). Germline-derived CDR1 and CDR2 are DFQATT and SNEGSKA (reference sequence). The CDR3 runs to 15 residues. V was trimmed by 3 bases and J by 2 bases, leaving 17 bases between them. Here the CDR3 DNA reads TGCAGTGCTAGTCCTAGGAGGACCGCCGCCTACGAGCAGTACTTC. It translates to CSASPRRTAAYEQYF.

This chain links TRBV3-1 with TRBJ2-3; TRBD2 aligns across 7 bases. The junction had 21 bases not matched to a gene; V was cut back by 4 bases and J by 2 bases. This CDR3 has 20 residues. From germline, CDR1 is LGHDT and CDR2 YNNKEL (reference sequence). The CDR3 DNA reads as TGTGCCAGCAGCCGAAGCAGCCCCTCGGCGGGAGCCACGATCACAGATACGCAGTATTTT. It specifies CASSRSSPSAGATITDTQYF.

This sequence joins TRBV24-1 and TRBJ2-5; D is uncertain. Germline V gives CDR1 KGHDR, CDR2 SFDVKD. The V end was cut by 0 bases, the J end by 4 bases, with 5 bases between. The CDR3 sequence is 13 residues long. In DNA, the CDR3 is TGTGCCACCAGTGATTTGAACGGAGAGACCCAGTACTTC. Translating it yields CATSDLNGETQYF.

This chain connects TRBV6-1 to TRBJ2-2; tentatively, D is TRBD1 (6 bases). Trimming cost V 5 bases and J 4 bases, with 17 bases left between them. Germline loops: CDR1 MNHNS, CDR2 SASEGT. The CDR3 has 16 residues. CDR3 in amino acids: CASSRTRGGSTGELFF. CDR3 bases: TGTGCCAGCAGTAGGACCAGGGGTGGGAGCACCGGGGAGCTGTTTTTT.

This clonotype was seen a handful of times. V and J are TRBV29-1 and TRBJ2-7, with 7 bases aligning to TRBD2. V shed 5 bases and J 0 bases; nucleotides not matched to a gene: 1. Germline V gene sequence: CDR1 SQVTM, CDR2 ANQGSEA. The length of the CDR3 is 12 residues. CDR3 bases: TGCAGCGTTTGGGACTACTCCTACGAGCAGTACTTC. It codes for CSVWDYSYEQYF.

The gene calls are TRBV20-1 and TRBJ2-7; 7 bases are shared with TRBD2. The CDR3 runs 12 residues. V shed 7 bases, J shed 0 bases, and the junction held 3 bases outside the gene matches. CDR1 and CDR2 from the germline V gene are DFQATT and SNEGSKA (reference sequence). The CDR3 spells CSGASGSYEQYF. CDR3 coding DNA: TGCAGTGGCGCTAGCGGCTCCTACGAGCAGTACTTC.

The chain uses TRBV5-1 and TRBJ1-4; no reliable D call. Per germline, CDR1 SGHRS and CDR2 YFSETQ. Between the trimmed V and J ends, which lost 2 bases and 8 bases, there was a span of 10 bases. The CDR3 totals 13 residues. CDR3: CASSFDGKEKLFF. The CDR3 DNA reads TGCGCCAGCAGCTTTGACGGGAAGGAAAAACTGTTTTTT. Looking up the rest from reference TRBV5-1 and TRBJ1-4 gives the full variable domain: KAGVTQTPRYLIKTRGQQVTLSCSPISGHRSVSWYQQTPGQGLQFLFEYFSETQRNKGNFPGRFSGRQFSNSRSEMNVSTLELGDSALYLCASSFDGKEKLFFGSGTQLSVL.

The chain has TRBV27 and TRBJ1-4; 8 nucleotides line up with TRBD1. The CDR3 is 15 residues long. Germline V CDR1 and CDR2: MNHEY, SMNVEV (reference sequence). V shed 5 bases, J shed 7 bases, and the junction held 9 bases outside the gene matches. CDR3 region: CASSSLRTGREKLFF. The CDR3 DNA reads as TGTGCCAGCAGTAGCCTCAGGACAGGGCGTGAAAAACTGTTTTTT.

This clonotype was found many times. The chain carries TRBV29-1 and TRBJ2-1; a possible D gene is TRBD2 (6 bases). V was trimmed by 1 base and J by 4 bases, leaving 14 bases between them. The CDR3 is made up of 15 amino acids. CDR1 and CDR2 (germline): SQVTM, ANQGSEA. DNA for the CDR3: TGCAGCGTTGAAGGCCGGGAGAATAGGTACAATGAGCAGTTCTTC. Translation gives CSVEGRENRYNEQFF.

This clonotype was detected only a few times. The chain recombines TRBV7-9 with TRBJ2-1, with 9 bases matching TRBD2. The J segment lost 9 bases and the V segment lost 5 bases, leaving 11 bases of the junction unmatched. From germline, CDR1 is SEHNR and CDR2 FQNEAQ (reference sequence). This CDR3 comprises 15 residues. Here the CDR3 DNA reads TGTGCCAGCAGCCCTGCCCTAGCGGGATACTTTGAGCAGTTCTTC. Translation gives CASSPALAGYFEQFF.

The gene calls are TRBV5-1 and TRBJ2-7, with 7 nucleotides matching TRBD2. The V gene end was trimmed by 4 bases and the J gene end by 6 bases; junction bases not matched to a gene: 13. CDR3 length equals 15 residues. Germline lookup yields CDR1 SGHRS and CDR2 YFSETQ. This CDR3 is CASSIRTSPSGEQYF. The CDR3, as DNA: TGCGCCAGCAGCATAAGGACTAGTCCCTCCGGCGAGCAGTACTTC.

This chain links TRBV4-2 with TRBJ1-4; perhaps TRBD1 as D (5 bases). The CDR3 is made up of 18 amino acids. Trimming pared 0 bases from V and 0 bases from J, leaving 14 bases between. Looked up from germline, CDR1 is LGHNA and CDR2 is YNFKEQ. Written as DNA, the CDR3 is TGTGCCAGCAGCCAAGATCGACAGTCAAGACCAACTAATGAAAAACTGTTTTTT. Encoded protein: CASSQDRQSRPTNEKLFF.

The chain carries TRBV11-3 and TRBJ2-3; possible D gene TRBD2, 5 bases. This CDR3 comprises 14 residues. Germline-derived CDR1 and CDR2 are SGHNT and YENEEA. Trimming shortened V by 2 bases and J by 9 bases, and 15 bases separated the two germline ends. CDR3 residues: CASSLTYGSGTQYF. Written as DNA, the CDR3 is TGTGCCAGCAGCTTAACGTACGGGTCGGGGACGCAGTATTTT.

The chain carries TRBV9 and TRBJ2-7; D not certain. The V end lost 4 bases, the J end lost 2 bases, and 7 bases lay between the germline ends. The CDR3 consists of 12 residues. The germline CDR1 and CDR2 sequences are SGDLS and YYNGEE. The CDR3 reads CASSNSPYEQYF. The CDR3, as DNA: TGTGCCAGCAGCAATAGTCCCTACGAGCAGTACTTC.

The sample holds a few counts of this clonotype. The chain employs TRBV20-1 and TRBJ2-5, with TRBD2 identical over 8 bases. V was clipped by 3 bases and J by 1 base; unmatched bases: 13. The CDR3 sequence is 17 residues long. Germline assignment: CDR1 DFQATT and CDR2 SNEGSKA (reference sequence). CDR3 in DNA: TGCAGTGCTAGGGGGGGCGGTGTAGCGGGGCTCCAAGAGACCCAGTACTTC. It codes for CSARGGGVAGLQETQYF.

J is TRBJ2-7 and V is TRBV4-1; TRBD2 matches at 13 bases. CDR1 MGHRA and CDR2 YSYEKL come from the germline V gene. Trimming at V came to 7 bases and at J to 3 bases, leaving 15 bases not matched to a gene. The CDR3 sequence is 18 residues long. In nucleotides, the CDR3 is TGCGCCAGCACCCGGGGGGGACTAGCGGGATTCGGGCTCTACGAGCAGTACTTC. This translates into CASTRGGLAGFGLYEQYF.